A single sample gave rise to the 26 T cell receptor beta chains below, sequenced in a study of shared clonotypes between healthy human individuals. TCRdb keeps only in-frame clones here, not all; method: immunoSEQ multiplex PCR. The sample contains about 1.1 million clones, approximately 77% of which appear only once. Sequences were obtained from memory CD4+ T cells from PBMCs. The subset was: CD45RA-negative fraction. The receptors here all came from a man aged 18 to 30 in good health. Some clones in this sample may be carry-over from other donors' samples.

The chain employs TRBV13 and TRBJ1-2; D unresolved. CDR1 is PRHDT, CDR2 FYEKMQ, per germline (reference sequence). The CDR3 has 14 amino acids. The V and J ends lost 6 bases and 8 bases respectively, with 19 bases between them. The CDR3 sequence: CASRRIGQAGGYTF. CDR3 in DNA: TGTGCCAGCAGGCGAATTGGTCAAGCGGGGGGCTACACCTTC. Together with reference TRBV13 and TRBJ1-2, the CDR3 gives the full variable domain: AAGVIQSPRHLIKEKRETATLKCYPIPRHDTVYWYQQGPGQDPQFLISFYEKMQSDKGSIPDRFSAQQFSDYHSELNMSSLELGDSALYFCASRRIGQAGGYTFGSGTRLTVV.

CDR3 sequence: CAISGSTTLTMNEQFF. The CDR3 nucleotides read TGTGCCATCAGTGGGTCTACCACCCTAACAATGAATGAGCAGTTCTTC. The chain recombines TRBV10-3 with TRBJ2-1; no definite D call. Trimming removed 4 bases from V and 7 bases from J, with 20 bases in between. Looked up from germline, CDR1 is ENHRY and CDR2 is SYGVKD. The CDR3 is made up of 16 amino acids.

The V and J genes are TRBV28 and TRBJ2-7; 8 bases are a match to TRBD2. The J segment lost 5 bases and the V segment lost 5 bases, leaving 8 bases of the junction unmatched. Germline V gene lookup returns CDR1 MDHEN and CDR2 SYDVKM. This CDR3 spans 14 amino acids. CDR3 DNA sequence: TGTGCCAGCAGTCGTACCGGGACTAGAAACGAGCAGTACTTC. Translation gives CASSRTGTRNEQYF.

The J gene is TRBJ2-6, the V gene TRBV5-6; 7 nucleotides line up with TRBD1. Germline-derived CDR1 and CDR2 are SGHDT and YYEEEE. The CDR3 consists of 15 residues. Trimming took 3 bases from V and 6 from J; bases not matched to a gene: 6. The CDR3 spells CASSWGQLEANVLTF. The CDR3 nucleotides are TGTGCCAGCAGCTGGGGACAGCTCGAGGCCAACGTCCTGACTTTC. The variable domain in full, completed from reference TRBV5-6 and TRBJ2-6, reads DAGVTQSPTHLIKTRGQQVTLRCSPKSGHDTVSWYQQALGQGPQFIFQYYEEEERQRGNFPDRFSGHQFPNYSSELNVNALLLGDSALYLCASSWGQLEANVLTFGAGSRLTVL.

A note on this clone: This CDR3 is also generated by other DNA sequences in the sample. The rearrangement uses TRBV7-2 and TRBJ2-2, with D unresolved. This CDR3 region has 14 residues. Germline lookup yields CDR1 SGHTA and CDR2 FQGNSA. The ends were cut back, 1 base at V and 1 base at J, with 4 bases in the middle. The CDR3 DNA sequence: TGTGCCAGCAGCTTAGGAAGGAACACCGGGGAGCTGTTTTTT. It encodes CASSLGRNTGELFF.

This chain uses TRBV5-1 with TRBJ2-2, with 7 bases lining up with TRBD1. Germline-derived CDR1 and CDR2 are SGHRS and YFSETQ. Trimming cost V 0 bases and J 2 bases; bases outside gene matches: 4. CDR3 size: 16 residues. CDR3 sequence (DNA): TGCGCCAGCAGCTTGGGCAGGGGGAGAAACACCGGGGAGCTGTTTTTT. The encoded protein is CASSLGRGRNTGELFF. Drawing the rest from reference TRBV5-1 and TRBJ2-2, the complete variable domain is KAGVTQTPRYLIKTRGQQVTLSCSPISGHRSVSWYQQTPGQGLQFLFEYFSETQRNKGNFPGRFSGRQFSNSRSEMNVSTLELGDSALYLCASSLGRGRNTGELFFGEGSRLTVL.

DNA of the CDR3: TGTGCCAGCAGTTTAACAGGGACTCCTTGGGGCACTGAAGCTTTCTTT. This encodes CASSLTGTPWGTEAFF. The chain combines TRBV28 with TRBJ1-1, with D perhaps TRBD1 (6 bases). Looked up from germline, CDR1 is MDHEN and CDR2 is SYDVKM. With 2 bases removed from V and 4 bases from J, the gap between germline ends came to 17 bases. The CDR3 sequence is 16 residues long.

V usage is TRBV1 and J usage is TRBJ2-7; TRBD1, the table's D call, lacks a check against the DNA. TRBV1 is shown as a pseudogene. The CDR3 spans 21 residues. CDR3 region: CTSSLREGASALRRPSYEQYF. The CDR3 DNA is TGCACCAGCAGCCTTCGCGAGGGGGCTAGCGCTCTCAGGAGGCCATCCTACGAGCAGTACTTC.

This clone has a handful of counts. The rearrangement links TRBV6-1 to TRBJ1-2; the D is unclear. The CDR3 length is 15 residues. CDR1 MNHNS and CDR2 SASEGT come from the germline V gene. V was shortened by 0 bases and J by 6 bases, with 14 bases between the two germline ends. CDR3 sequence reads: CASSEAGAGFHGYTF. The CDR3 DNA follows: TGTGCCAGCAGTGAAGCGGGCGCGGGTTTCCATGGCTACACCTTC.

J is TRBJ1-3 and V is TRBV5-1; TRBD1 might be the D (6 bases). Germline V lookup: CDR1 SGHRS, CDR2 YFSETQ. Trimming cost V 4 bases and J 2 bases, with 7 bases left between them. This CDR3 spans 13 amino acids. CDR3 nucleotide sequence: TGCGCCAGCAGCAGGGGGGCTGGAAACACCATATATTTT. Translating gives CASSRGAGNTIYF.

V is TRBV7-2 and J is TRBJ1-5, with D uncertain. This CDR3 has 13 residues. The V gene lost 6 bases and the J gene lost 7 bases, with 13 bases spanning the gap. Germline assignment: CDR1 SGHTA and CDR2 FQGNSA. CDR3 loop: CASSTGWGQPQHF. In DNA form, the CDR3 reads TGTGCCAGCAGTACTGGGTGGGGACAGCCCCAGCATTTT.

The V gene is TRBV30, the J gene TRBJ2-5, with D maybe TRBD1 (7 bases). Trimming stripped 1 base from V and 7 bases from J, with 19 bases between. The CDR3 totals 15 residues. Per the germline V gene, CDR1 is GTSNPN and CDR2 is SVGIG (reference sequence). Here the CDR3 DNA reads TGTGCCTGGAGTGCCGGGACAGAGCAAGCGGGGACCCAGTACTTC. Translating gives CAWSAGTEQAGTQYF.

V is TRBV7-2 and J is TRBJ2-7; TRBD1 matches at 7 bases. The germline CDR1 and CDR2 sequences are SGHTA and FQGNSA. The CDR3 extends over 15 amino acids. With 3 bases clipped from V and 4 bases from J, the junction kept 9 bases outside the gene matches. The CDR3 loop reads CASSFSSTGTYEQYF. CDR3 nucleotide sequence: TGTGCCAGCAGCTTCTCTTCGACAGGGACGTACGAGCAGTACTTC.

The rearrangement links TRBV7-2 to TRBJ2-7; 7 bases match TRBD2. With 0 bases clipped from V and 4 bases from J, the junction kept 9 bases outside the gene matches. Germline assignment: CDR1 SGHTA and CDR2 FQGNSA. The CDR3 sequence is 16 residues long. CDR3 nucleotides: TGTGCCAGCAGCTTAGCTTCCGGCGGGAGACCGTACGAGCAGTACTTC. This translates into CASSLASGGRPYEQYF.

This clone was found once. V usage is TRBV6-4 and J usage is TRBJ2-4; D is unclear. Germline-derived CDR1 and CDR2 are MRHNA and SNTAGT. This CDR3 is 16 amino acids long. V was trimmed by 3 bases and J by 5 bases, leaving 17 bases between them. The CDR3 reads CASSECDARFENIQYF. DNA for the CDR3: TGTGCCAGCAGTGAATGCGACGCCCGTTTTGAAAACATTCAGTACTTC.

This clone was observed a few times. The chain links TRBV6-1 to TRBJ1-5; D is unresolved. There are 14 residues in the CDR3. V lost 8 bases to trimming and J lost 0 bases, with 11 bases between them. The germline CDR1 and CDR2 sequences are MNHNS and SASEGT. CDR3 coding DNA: TGTGCCAGCTCGAGGTCGTATAGCAATCAGCCCCAGCATTTT. Its protein is CASSRSYSNQPQHF.

The gene calls are TRBV7-7 and TRBJ1-1; perhaps TRBD1 as D (6 bases). V lost 5 bases to trimming and J lost 2 bases, with 12 bases between them. This CDR3 has 14 residues. In germline, CDR1 is SSHAT, CDR2 FNYEAQ (reference sequence). Written as DNA, the CDR3 is TGTGCCAGCAGCCGGTTGGACAGAAACACTGAAGCTTTCTTT. Translation: CASSRLDRNTEAFF. The whole variable domain, remainder taken from reference TRBV7-7 and TRBJ1-1, is GAGVSQSPRYKVTKRGQDVTLRCDPISSHATLYWYQQALGQGPEFLTYFNYEAQPDKSGLPSDRFSAERPEGSISTLTIQRTEQRDSAMYRCASSRLDRNTEAFFGQGTRLTVV.

V usage is TRBV28 and J usage is TRBJ1-5; no clear D gene. In germline, CDR1 is MDHEN, CDR2 SYDVKM. Trimming stripped 4 bases from V and 1 base from J, with 11 bases between. The CDR3 covers 15 residues. CDR3 region: CASSSPPRSNQPQHF. The CDR3 DNA sequence: TGTGCCAGCAGTTCCCCCCCAAGGAGCAATCAGCCCCAGCATTTT.

The chain links TRBV29-1 to TRBJ2-5; TRBD2 matches at 10 bases. Germline V lookup: CDR1 SQVTM, CDR2 ANQGSEA. The V gene end was trimmed by 0 bases and the J gene end by 5 bases; junction bases not matched to a gene: 12. The CDR3 totals 17 residues. The CDR3 sequence: CSVEEVPSGSGLETQYF. CDR3 bases: TGCAGCGTTGAAGAAGTACCTAGCGGGAGTGGTTTGGAGACCCAGTACTTC.

The V and J genes are TRBV28 and TRBJ2-5; 11 bases fit TRBD2. CDR3 length equals 17 residues. The germline V gene has CDR1 MDHEN and CDR2 SYDVKM. V lost 4 bases and J lost 1; bases outside the gene matches: 8. The CDR3 sequence: CASSSRTSGYIQETQYF. Here the CDR3 DNA reads TGTGCCAGCAGTTCACGGACTAGCGGGTATATCCAAGAGACCCAGTACTTC.

V and J are TRBV5-1 and TRBJ2-6, with D perhaps being TRBD1 or TRBD2 (5 bases each). The V and J ends lost 2 bases and 0 bases respectively, with 15 bases between them. The CDR3 is 18 amino acids. Germline CDR1 reads SGHRS; CDR2 reads YFSETQ. The CDR3 region has the DNA TGCGCCAGCAGCTTAACCACAGGTGGGAGCTCTGGGGCCAACGTCCTGACTTTC. It yields the protein CASSLTTGGSSGANVLTF. The full variable domain, rest sourced from reference TRBV5-1 and TRBJ2-6, is KAGVTQTPRYLIKTRGQQVTLSCSPISGHRSVSWYQQTPGQGLQFLFEYFSETQRNKGNFPGRFSGRQFSNSRSEMNVSTLELGDSALYLCASSLTTGGSSGANVLTFGAGSRLTVL.

A note on this clone: A read error may account for a junction end that differs from germline. This chain connects TRBV7-3 to TRBJ2-2; 9 nucleotides agree with TRBD2. Germline values: CDR1 SGHTA, CDR2 FQGTGA. CDR3 length: 14 residues. The CDR3 sequence: CASKASGNAGELFF. The CDR3 DNA is TGTGCCAGCAAGGCTAGCGGGAACGCCGGGGAGCTGTTTTTT. Full variable domain (remainder filled in from reference TRBV7-3 and TRBJ2-2): GAGVSQTPSNKVTEKGKYVELRCDPISGHTALYWYRQSLGQGPEFLIYFQGTGAADDSGLPNDRFFAVRPEGSVSTLKIQRTERGDSAVYLCASKASGNAGELFFGEGSRLTVL.

The rearrangement uses TRBV28 and TRBJ1-4, with D uncertain. The V end was cut by 3 bases, the J end by 7 bases, with 9 bases between. The germline CDR1 and CDR2 sequences are MDHEN and SYDVKM. The CDR3 is 13 amino acids. The CDR3 reads CASSLPRFEKLFF. The CDR3 DNA reads as TGTGCCAGCAGTTTGCCCCGGTTTGAAAAACTGTTTTTT.

As concerns this clone: This sample includes further DNA sequences coding for the same CDR3. The chain recombines TRBV9 with TRBJ2-3, with D perhaps TRBD1 (5 bases). This CDR3 is 16 amino acids long. The V and J ends lost 0 bases and 0 bases respectively, with 11 bases between them. Germline V lookup: CDR1 SGDLS, CDR2 YYNGEE. CDR3 region: CASSVGGRGSTDTQYF. In nucleotides, the CDR3 is TGTGCCAGCAGCGTAGGAGGTAGGGGTAGCACAGATACGCAGTATTTT.

This clone was seen a single time. This chain joins TRBV5-3 and TRBJ1-3; TRBD1 might be the D (5 bases). TRBV5-3 qualifies as an ORF whose function is uncertain. The CDR3 consists of 17 residues. The V end was cut by 2 bases, the J end by 3 bases, with 18 bases between. The CDR3: CARSLGREEVGGNTIYF. CDR3 sequence (DNA): TGTGCCAGAAGCTTAGGCAGGGAAGAAGTGGGTGGAAACACCATATATTTT.

This clone occurred a few times. The same CDR3 is also encoded by other DNA sequences in this sample. This chain connects TRBV11-2 to TRBJ2-6; D gene unclear. Germline CDR1 reads SGHAT; CDR2 reads FQNNGV. The length of the CDR3 is 15 residues. The V end was cut by 2 bases, the J end by 8 bases, with 13 bases between. CDR3 bases: TGTGCCAGCAGCTTAAACTTCGGCCAGACCAACGTCCTGACTTTC. Translating gives CASSLNFGQTNVLTF.